This T cell receptor (beta chain) was recovered during a study of blood T cell repertoires in COVID-19. In the study overall: The analysed material was cDNA or gDNA that came from T cells, B-cell-depleted T cells, or PBMCs.

Trimming cost V 2 bases and J 2 bases, with 9 bases left between them. The CDR3 sequence is 15 residues long. The germline V gene has CDR1 LNHDA and CDR2 SQIVND (reference sequence). The method was immunoSEQ multiplex PCR; TCRdb's version includes in-frame clones alone and lacks a portion of them. The sample has under 85,000 clones, around three quarters seen once; the top ten hold approximately 27%. The sample taken for sequencing was peripheral blood. This chain connects TRBV19 to TRBJ1-4; D unresolved. The TCR sequence derives from a woman of 80 years or more with active or convalescent COVID-19. CDR3 sequence: CASSINPGTNEKLFF. In nucleotides, the CDR3 is TGTGCCAGTAGTATAAATCCGGGTACTAATGAAAAACTGTTTTTT.